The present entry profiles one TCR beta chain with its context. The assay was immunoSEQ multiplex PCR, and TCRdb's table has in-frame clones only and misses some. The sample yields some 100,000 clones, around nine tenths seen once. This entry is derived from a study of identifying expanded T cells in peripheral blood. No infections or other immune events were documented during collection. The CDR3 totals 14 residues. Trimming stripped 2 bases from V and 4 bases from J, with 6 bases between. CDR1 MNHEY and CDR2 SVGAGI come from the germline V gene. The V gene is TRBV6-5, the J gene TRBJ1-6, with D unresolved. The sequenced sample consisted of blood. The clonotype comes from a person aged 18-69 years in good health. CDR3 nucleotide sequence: TGTGCCAGCAGTTACGGCAGTTATAATTCACCCCTCCACTTT. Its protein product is CASSYGSYNSPLHF.